This T cell receptor beta chain was documented in a study of OX40 agonist ivuxolimab in advanced cancers. Background on the study: Six ivuxolimab dose levels, 0.01 to 10 mg/kg, were given intravenously every 2 weeks.

This CDR3 contains 16 residues. Germline CDR1 is GTSNPN and CDR2 is SVGIG (reference sequence). V was pared by 2 bases and J by 6 bases, with 14 bases of the junction left unmatched. Notes on this clone: Its antigen remains unknown.

Profiling relied on immunoSEQ multiplex PCR, and the TCRdb table lists in-frame clones only, not all of them. The data show tens of thousands of clones, around 90% seen once. Study-wide points: Among the nonresponders, some also had low normalized T-cell clonal expansion. Antigen specificity of clonally expanded peripheral T cells was not established.

This sequence joins TRBV30 and TRBJ2-3; TRBD2 agrees at 7 bases. This TCR was sampled from an adult with an advanced solid tumor such as melanoma, head and neck, liver or kidney cancer. The sample was CD4+ or CD8+ T cells sorted from blood, taken in a trial of the OX40 agonist ivuxolimab. CDR3 loop: CAWSSLGRESLDTQYF. DNA for the CDR3: TGTGCCTGGAGTTCACTAGGGCGGGAGAGTTTGGATACGCAGTATTTT.